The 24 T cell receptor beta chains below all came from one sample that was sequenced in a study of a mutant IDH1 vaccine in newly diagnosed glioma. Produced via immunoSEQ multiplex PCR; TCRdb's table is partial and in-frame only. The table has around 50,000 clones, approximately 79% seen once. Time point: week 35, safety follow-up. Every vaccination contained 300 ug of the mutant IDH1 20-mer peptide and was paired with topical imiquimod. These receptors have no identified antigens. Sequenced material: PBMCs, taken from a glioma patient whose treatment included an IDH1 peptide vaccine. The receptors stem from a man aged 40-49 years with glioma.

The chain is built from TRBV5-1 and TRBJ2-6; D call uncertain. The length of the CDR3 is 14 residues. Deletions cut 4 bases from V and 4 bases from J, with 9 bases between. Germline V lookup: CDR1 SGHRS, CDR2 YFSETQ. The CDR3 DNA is TGCGCCAGCAGCCCTTCCGGGGGGGCCAACGTCCTGACTTTC. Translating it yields CASSPSGGANVLTF.

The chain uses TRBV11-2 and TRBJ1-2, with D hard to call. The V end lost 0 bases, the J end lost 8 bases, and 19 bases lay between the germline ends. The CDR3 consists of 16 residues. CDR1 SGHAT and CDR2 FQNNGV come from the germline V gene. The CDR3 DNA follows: TGTGCCAGCAGCTTAGAAACCGGGATCCTAGGGTCCGGCTACACCTTC. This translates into CASSLETGILGSGYTF.

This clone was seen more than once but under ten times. This chain's CDR3 is CASSSRGTYEQYF. CDR3 nucleotide sequence: TGTGCCAGCAGCTCCCGGGGTACCTACGAGCAGTACTTC. The chain uses TRBV7-9 and TRBJ2-7, with D maybe TRBD2 (5 bases). There are 13 residues in the CDR3. Trimming left V 4 bases short and J 2 bases short, with 9 bases between. CDR1 and CDR2 from the germline V gene are SEHNR and FQNEAQ (reference sequence).

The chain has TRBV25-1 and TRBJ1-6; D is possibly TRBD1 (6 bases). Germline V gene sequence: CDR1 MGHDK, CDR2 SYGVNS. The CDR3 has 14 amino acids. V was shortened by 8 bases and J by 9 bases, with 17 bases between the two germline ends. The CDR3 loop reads CASQLAGEGSPLHF. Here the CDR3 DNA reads TGTGCCAGCCAACTGGCAGGGGAGGGTTCACCCCTCCACTTT. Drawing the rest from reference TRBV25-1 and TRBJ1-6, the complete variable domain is EADIYQTPRYLVIGTGKKITLECSQTMGHDKMYWYQQDPGMELHLIHYSYGVNSTEKGDLSSESTVSRIRTEHFPLTLESARPSHTSQYLCASQLAGEGSPLHFGNGTRLTVT.

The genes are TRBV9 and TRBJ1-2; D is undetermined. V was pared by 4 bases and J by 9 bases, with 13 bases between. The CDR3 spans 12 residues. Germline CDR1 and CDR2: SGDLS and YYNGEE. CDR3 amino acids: CASSPSPGSYTF. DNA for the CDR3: TGTGCCAGCAGCCCGAGCCCGGGCAGCTACACCTTC. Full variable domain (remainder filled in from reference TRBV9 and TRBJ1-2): DSGVTQTPKHLITATGQRVTLRCSPRSGDLSVYWYQQSLDQGLQFLIQYYNGEERAKGNILERFSAQQFPDLHSELNLSSLELGDSALYFCASSPSPGSYTFGSGTRLTVV.

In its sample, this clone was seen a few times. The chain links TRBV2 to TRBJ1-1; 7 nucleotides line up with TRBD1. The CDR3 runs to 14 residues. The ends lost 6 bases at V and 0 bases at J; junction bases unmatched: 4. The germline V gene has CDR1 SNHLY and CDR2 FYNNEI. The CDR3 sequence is CASRYRGMNTEAFF. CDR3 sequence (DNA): TGTGCCAGCAGGTACAGGGGAATGAACACTGAAGCTTTCTTT.

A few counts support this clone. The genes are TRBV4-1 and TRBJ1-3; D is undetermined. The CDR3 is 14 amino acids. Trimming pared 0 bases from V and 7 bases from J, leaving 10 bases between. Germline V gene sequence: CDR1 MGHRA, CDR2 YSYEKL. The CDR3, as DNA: TGCGCCAGCAGCCAAGAACGGCGGAGGAACACCATATATTTT. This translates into CASSQERRRNTIYF.

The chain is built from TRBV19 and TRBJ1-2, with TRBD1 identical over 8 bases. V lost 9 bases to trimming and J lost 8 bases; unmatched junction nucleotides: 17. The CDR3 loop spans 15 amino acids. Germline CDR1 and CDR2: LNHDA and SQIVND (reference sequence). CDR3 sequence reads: CASSDREWVTGGYTF. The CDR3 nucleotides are TGTGCCAGCTCGGACAGGGAGTGGGTCACGGGCGGCTACACCTTC.

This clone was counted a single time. CDR3 region: CASTDRGGVTEAFF. In DNA form, the CDR3 reads TGTGCCAGCACGGACAGGGGGGGAGTTACTGAAGCTTTCTTT. This chain joins TRBV6-6 and TRBJ1-1; 10 bases match TRBD1. Germline V gene sequence: CDR1 MNHNY, CDR2 SVGAGI (reference sequence). The CDR3 is 14 amino acids. V lost 7 bases to trimming and J lost 5 bases; unmatched junction nucleotides: 7.

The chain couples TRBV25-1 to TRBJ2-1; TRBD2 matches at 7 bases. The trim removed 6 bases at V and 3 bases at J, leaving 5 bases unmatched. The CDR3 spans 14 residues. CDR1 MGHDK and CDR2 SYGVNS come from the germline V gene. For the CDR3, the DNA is TGTGCCAGCAGCGGGACTACGAACTACAATGAGCAGTTCTTC. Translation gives CASSGTTNYNEQFF.

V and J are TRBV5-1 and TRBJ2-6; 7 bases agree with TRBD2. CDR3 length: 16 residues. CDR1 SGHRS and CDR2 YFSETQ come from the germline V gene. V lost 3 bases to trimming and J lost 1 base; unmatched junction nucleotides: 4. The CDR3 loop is CASSSSAGSGANVLTF. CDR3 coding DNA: TGCGCCAGCAGCTCTTCAGCGGGGTCTGGGGCCAACGTCCTGACTTTC.

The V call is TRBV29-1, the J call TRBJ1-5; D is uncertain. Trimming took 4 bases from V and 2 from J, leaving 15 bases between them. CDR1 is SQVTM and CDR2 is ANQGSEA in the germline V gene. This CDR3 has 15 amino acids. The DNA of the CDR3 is TGCAGCGTTGCCGATGGGGTTCTGGGCAATCAGCCCCAGCATTTT. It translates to CSVADGVLGNQPQHF. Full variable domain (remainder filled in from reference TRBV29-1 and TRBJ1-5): SAVISQKPSRDICQRGTSLTIQCQVDSQVTMMFWYRQQPGQSLTLIATANQGSEATYESGFVIDKFPISRPNLTFSTLTVSNMSPEDSSIYLCSVADGVLGNQPQHFGDGTRLSIL.

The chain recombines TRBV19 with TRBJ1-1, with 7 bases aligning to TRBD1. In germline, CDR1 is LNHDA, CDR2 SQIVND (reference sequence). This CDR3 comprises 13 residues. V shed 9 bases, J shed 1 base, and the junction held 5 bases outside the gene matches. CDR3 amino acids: CASRTGPNTEAFF. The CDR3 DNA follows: TGTGCCAGCCGGACAGGACCGAACACTGAAGCTTTCTTT.

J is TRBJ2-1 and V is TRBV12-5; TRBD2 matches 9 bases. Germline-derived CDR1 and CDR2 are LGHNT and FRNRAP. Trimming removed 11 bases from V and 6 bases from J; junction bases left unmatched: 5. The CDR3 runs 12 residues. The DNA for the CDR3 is TGTGCTTCGGCTAGCGGGGTCAATGAGCAGTTCTTC. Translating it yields CASASGVNEQFF.

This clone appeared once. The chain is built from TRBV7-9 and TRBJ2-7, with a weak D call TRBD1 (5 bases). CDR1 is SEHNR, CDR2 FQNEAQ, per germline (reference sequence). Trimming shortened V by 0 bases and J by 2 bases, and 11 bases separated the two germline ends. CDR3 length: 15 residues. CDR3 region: CASSLAGPFPYEQYF. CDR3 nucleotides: TGTGCCAGCAGCTTAGCGGGGCCCTTTCCCTACGAGCAGTACTTC.

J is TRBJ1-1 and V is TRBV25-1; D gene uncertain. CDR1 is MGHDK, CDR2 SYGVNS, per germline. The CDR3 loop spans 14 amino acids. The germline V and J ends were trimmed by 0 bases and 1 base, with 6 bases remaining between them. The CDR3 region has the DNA TGTGCCAGCAGTGAATACACGCCGAACACTGAAGCTTTCTTT. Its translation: CASSEYTPNTEAFF.

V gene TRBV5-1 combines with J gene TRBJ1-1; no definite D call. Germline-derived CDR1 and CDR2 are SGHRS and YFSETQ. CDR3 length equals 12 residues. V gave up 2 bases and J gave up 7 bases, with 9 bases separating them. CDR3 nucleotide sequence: TGCGCCAGCAGCTTACGAGACGGTGAAGCTTTCTTT. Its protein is CASSLRDGEAFF. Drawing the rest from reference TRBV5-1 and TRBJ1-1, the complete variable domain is KAGVTQTPRYLIKTRGQQVTLSCSPISGHRSVSWYQQTPGQGLQFLFEYFSETQRNKGNFPGRFSGRQFSNSRSEMNVSTLELGDSALYLCASSLRDGEAFFGQGTRLTVV.

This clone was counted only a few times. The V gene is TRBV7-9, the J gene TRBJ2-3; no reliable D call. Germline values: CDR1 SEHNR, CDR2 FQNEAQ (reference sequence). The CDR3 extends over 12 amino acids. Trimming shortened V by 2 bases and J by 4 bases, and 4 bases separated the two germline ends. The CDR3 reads CASSLWADTQYF. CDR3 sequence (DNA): TGTGCCAGCAGCTTATGGGCAGATACGCAGTATTTT.

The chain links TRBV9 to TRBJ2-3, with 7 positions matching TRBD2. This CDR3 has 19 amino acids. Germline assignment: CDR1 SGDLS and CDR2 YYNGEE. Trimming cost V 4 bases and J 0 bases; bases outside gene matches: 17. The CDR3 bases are TGTGCCAGCAGCTCGCCGGTTGGGCTAGCGGCGCTTAGCACAGATACGCAGTATTTT. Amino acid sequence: CASSSPVGLAALSTDTQYF.

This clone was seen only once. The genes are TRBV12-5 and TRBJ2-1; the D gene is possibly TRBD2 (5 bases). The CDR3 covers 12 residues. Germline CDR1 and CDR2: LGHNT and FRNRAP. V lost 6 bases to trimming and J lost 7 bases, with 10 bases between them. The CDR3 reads CASGRGMNEQFF. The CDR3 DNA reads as TGTGCTAGTGGACGAGGGATGAATGAGCAGTTCTTC.

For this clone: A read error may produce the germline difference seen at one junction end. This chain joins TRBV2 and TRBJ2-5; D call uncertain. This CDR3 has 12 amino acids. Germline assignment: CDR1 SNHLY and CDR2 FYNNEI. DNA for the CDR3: TGTGCCAGCAGTGAACTTATGGCCAACCCCGACTTC. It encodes CASSELMANPDF.

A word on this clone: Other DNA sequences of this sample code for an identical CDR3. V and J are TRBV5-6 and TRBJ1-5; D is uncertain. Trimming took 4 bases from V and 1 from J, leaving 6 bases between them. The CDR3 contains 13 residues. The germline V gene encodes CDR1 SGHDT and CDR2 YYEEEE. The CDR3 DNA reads TGTGCCAGCAGCCCCGGGAGCAATCAGCCCCAGCATTTT. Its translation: CASSPGSNQPQHF. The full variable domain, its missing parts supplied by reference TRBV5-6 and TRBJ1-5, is DAGVTQSPTHLIKTRGQQVTLRCSPKSGHDTVSWYQQALGQGPQFIFQYYEEEERQRGNFPDRFSGHQFPNYSSELNVNALLLGDSALYLCASSPGSNQPQHFGDGTRLSIL.

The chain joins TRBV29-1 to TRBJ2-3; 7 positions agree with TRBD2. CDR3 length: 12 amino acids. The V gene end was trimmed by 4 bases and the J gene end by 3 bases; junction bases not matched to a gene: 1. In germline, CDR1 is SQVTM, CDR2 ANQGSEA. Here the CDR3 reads CSVVRETDTQYF. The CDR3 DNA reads TGCAGCGTTGTGCGGGAGACAGATACGCAGTATTTT.

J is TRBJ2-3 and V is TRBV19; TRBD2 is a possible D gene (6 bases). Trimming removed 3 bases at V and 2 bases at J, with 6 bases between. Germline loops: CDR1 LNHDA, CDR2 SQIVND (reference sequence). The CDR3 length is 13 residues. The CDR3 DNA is TGTGCCAGTAGTATGGGACTCACAGATACGCAGTATTTT. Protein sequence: CASSMGLTDTQYF.